This TCR beta chain was identified during a study of blood T cells in healthy people across ages. Together with a sample-barcoded 5' primer, a J-beta primer mix was included in a second PCR lasting roughly 6 to 12 cycles. TCRdb re-called the 5' RACE reads through MiXCR, storing one row per CDR3 protein. The sample holds about 1.6 million distinct CDR3 sequences, 34% seen once. The germline V and J ends were trimmed by 4 bases and 10 bases, with 20 bases remaining between them. The CDR3 consists of 14 residues. Germline CDR1 and CDR2: SGHTA and FQGNSA. This clonotype was observed a few times. Material for sequencing was blood. The sequence derives from a woman in her twenties or thirties in good health. The chain joins TRBV7-2 to TRBJ2-7; D is uncertain. CDR3 loop: CASSYRSLTTTQYF. The CDR3 DNA reads as TGTGCCAGCAGCTACCGGTCCCTCACAACTACCCAGTACTTC.